This T cell receptor (beta chain) is drawn from a study of T-cell reconstitution after alpha-beta-depleted transplantation in children. Molecular barcoding with unique molecular identifiers was used for the TCRbeta library. TCRdb passed the PCR reads through MiXCR, listing each CDR3 protein once. This table has some 600,000 distinct CDR3 sequences, 15% to 20% appearing once. Germline V gene data show CDR1 as MNHEY and CDR2 as SVGEGT. Trimming cost V 8 bases and J 4 bases; bases outside gene matches: 11. There are 15 residues in the CDR3. This sequence was found in a human donor who donated a stem cell graft to a child with acute myeloid leukemia. The material sequenced was PBMCs from the stem cell graft donor, taken from the stem cell graft. The chain employs TRBV6-2 or TRBV6-3 and TRBJ2-4; 7 nucleotides align to TRBD1. This CDR3 reads CASSIERGLKNIQYF. The CDR3 DNA is TGTGCCAGCTCCATCGAAAGGGGGCTGAAAAACATTCAGTACTTC.